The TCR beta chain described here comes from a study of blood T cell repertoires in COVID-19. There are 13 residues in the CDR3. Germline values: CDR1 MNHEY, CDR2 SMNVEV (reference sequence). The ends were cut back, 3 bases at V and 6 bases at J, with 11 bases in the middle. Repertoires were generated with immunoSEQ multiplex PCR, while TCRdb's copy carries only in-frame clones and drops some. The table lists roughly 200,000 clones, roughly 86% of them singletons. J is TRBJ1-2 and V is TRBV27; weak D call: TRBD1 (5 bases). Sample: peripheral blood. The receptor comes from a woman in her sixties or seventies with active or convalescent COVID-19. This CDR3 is CASSLQGGHGYTF. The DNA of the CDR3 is TGTGCCAGCAGTTTGCAGGGTGGGCATGGCTACACCTTC.